This T cell receptor beta chain stems from a study of graft-versus-host responses after intestinal transplantation. The protocol was immunoSEQ multiplex PCR, while the TCRdb copy is restricted to in-frame clones and leaves out a portion. The sample has about 100,000 clones; roughly 87% are singletons. Trimming shortened V by 0 bases and J by 5 bases, and 21 bases separated the two germline ends. CDR1 is SGHKS, CDR2 YYEKEE, per germline (reference sequence). CDR3 length equals 17 residues. With respect to this clone: What it binds is not known.

The chain couples TRBV5-5 to TRBJ2-7; D possibly uses TRBD1 or TRBD2 (6 bases each). The source was unstimulated CD4+ T cells sorted from spleen or lymph node cells, collected before transplant. The sequence was collected from a human donor who was the organ donor for an intestinal transplant. The CDR3 region has the DNA TGTGCCAGCAGCTTGGCGGAACGTCCGGGGGCTATCAACGAGCAGTACTTC. It specifies CASSLAERPGAINEQYF.